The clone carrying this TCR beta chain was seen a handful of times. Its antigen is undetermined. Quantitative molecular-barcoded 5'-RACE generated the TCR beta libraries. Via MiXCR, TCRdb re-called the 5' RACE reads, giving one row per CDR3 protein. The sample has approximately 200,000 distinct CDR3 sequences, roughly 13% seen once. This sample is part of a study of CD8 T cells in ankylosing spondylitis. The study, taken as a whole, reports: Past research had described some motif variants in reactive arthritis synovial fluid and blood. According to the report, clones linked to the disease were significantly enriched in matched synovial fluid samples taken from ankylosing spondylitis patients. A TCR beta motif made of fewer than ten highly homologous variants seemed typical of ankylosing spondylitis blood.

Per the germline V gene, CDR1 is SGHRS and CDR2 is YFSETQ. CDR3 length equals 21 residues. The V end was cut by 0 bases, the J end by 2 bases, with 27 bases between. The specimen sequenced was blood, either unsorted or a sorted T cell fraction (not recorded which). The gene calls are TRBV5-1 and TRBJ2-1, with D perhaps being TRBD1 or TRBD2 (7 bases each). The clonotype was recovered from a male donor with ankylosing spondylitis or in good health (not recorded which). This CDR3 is CASSLAPDREGLIQAYNEQFF. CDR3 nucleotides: TGCGCCAGCAGCTTGGCACCCGACAGGGAGGGTCTTATCCAAGCCTACAATGAGCAGTTCTTC. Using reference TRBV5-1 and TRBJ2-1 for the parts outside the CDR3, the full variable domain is KAGVTQTPRYLIKTRGQQVTLSCSPISGHRSVSWYQQTPGQGLQFLFEYFSETQRNKGNFPGRFSGRQFSNSRSEMNVSTLELGDSALYLCASSLAPDREGLIQAYNEQFFGPGTRLTVL.